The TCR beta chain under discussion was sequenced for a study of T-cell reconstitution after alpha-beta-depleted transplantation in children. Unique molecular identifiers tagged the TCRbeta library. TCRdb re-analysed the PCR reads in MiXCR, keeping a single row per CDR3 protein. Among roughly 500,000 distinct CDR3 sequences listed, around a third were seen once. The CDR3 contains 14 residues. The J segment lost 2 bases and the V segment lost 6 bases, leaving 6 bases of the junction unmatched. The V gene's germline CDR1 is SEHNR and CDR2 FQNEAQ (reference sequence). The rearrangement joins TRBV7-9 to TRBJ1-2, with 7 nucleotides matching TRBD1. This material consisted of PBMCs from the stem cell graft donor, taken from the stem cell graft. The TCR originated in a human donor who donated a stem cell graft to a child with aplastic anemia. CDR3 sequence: CASRMAGQNYGYTF. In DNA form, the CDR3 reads TGTGCCAGCAGAATGGCGGGACAGAACTATGGCTACACCTTC.